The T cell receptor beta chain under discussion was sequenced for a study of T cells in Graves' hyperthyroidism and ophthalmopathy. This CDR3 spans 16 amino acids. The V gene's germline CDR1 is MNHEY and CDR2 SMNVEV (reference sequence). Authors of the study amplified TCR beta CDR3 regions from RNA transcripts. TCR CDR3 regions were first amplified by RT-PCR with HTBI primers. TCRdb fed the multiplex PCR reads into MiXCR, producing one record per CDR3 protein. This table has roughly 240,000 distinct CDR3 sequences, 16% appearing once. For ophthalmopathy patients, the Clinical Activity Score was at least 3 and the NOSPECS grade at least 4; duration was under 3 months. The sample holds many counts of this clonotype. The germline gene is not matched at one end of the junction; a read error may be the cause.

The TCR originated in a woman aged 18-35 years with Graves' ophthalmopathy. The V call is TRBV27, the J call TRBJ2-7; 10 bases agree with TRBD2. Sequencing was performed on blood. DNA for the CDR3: TGTGCCAGCAGATTATATAGCGGGGGGTTACTCTACGAGCAGTACTTC. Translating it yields CASRLYSGGLLYEQYF.